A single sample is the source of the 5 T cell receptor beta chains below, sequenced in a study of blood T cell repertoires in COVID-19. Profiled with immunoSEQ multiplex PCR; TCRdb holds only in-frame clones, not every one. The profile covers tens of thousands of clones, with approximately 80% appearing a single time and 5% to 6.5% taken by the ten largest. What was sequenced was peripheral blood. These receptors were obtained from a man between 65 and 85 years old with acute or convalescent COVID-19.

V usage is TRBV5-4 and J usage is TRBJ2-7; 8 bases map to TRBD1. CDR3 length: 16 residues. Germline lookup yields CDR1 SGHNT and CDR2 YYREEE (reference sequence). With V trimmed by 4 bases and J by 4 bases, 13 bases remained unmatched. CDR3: CASSPWTGFQRYEQYF. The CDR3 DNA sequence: TGTGCCAGCAGCCCCTGGACAGGGTTCCAGCGATACGAGCAGTACTTC.

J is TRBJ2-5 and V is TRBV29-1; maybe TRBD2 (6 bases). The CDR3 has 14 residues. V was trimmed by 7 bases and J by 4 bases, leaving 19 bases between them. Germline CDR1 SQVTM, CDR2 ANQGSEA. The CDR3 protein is CSGAHGLGGETQYF. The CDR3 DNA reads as TGCAGCGGTGCCCACGGGTTGGGGGGAGAGACCCAGTACTTC.

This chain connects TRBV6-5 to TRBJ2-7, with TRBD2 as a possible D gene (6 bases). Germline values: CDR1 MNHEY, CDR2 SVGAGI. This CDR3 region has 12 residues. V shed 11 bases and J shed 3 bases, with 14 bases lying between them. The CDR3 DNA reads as TGTGCCTGCGGGGACCTTGTCTACGAGCAGTACTTC. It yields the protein CACGDLVYEQYF.

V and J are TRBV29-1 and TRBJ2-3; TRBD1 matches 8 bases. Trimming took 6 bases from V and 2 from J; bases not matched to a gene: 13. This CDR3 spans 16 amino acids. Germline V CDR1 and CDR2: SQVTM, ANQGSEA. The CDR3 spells CSVAKWPGGPTDTQYF. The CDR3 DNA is TGCAGCGTAGCTAAGTGGCCAGGGGGCCCCACAGATACGCAGTATTTT.

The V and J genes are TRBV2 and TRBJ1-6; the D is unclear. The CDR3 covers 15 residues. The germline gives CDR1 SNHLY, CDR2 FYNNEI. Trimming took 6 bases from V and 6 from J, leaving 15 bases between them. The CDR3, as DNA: TGTGCCAGCAGCGGCTCCGGGGTACTTAATTCACCCCTCCACTTT. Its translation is CASSGSGVLNSPLHF. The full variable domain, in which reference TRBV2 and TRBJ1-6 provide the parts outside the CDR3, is EPEVTQTPSHQVTQMGQEVILRCVPISNHLYFYWYRQILGQKVEFLVSFYNNEISEKSEIFDDQFSVERPDGSNFTLKIRSTKLEDSAMYFCASSGSGVLNSPLHFGNGTRLTVT.